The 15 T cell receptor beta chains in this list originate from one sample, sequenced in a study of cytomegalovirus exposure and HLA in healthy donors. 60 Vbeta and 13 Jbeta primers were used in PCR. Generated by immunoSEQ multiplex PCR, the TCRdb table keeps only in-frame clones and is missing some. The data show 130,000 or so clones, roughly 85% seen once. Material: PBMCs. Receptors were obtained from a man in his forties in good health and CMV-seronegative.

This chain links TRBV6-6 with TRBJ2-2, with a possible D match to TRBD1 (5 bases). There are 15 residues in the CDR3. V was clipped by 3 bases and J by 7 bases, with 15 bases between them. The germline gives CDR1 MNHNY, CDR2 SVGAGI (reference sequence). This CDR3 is CASSYGARDGGELFF. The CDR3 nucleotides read TGTGCCAGCAGTTATGGGGCCCGCGATGGCGGGGAGCTGTTTTTT.

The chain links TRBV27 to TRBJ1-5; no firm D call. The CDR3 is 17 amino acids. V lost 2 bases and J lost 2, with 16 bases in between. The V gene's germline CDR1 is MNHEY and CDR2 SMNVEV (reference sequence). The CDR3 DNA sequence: TGTGCCAGCAGTTTAAGAATGCGCGCTGAGGGCAATCAGCCCCAGCATTTT. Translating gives CASSLRMRAEGNQPQHF.

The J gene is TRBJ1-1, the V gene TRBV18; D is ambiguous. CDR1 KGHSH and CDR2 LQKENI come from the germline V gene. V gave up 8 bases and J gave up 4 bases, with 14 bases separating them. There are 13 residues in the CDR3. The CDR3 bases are TGTGCCAGCGCAGTCGAGGGAGTCACTGAAGCTTTCTTT. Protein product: CASAVEGVTEAFF. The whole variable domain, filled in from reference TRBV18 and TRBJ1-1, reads NAGVMQNPRHLVRRRGQEARLRCSPMKGHSHVYWYRQLPEEGLKFMVYLQKENIIDESGMPKERFSAEFPKEGPSILRIQQVVRGDSAAYFCASAVEGVTEAFFGQGTRLTVV.

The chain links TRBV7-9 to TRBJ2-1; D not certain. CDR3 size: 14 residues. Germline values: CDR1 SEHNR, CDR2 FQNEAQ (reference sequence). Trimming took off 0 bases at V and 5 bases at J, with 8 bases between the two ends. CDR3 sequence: CASSLASRDNEQFF. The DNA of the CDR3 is TGTGCCAGCAGCTTAGCGAGTAGAGACAATGAGCAGTTCTTC.

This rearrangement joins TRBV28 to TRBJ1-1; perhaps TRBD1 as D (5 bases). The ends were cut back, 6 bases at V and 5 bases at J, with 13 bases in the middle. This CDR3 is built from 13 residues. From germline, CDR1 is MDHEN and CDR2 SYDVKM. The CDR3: CASSQHRGTEAFF. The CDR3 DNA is TGTGCCAGCAGCCAGCACCGGGGGACTGAAGCTTTCTTT.

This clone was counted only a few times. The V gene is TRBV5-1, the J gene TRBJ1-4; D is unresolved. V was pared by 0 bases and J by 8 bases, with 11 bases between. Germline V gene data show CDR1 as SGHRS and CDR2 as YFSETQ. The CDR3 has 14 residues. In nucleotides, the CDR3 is TGCGCCAGCAGCTTGGACCCACTCGGGGAAAAACTGTTTTTT. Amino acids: CASSLDPLGEKLFF.

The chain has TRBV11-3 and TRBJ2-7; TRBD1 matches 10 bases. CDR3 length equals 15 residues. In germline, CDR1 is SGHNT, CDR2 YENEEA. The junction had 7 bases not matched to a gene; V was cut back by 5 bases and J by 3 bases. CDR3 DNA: TGTGCCAGCAGCACAGGACAGGGGGTCAACTACGAGCAGTACTTC. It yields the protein CASSTGQGVNYEQYF.

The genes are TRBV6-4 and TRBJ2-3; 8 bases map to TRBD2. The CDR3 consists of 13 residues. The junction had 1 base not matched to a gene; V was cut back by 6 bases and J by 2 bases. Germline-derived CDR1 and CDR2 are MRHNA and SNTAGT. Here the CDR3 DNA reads TGTGCCAGCAGCGGGGGGGACACAGATACGCAGTATTTT. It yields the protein CASSGGDTDTQYF.

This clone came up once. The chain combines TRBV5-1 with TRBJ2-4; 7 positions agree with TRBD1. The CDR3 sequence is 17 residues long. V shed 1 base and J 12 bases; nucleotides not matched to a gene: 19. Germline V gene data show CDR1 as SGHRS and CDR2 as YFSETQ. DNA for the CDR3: TGCGCCAGCAGCTTGAAGGTTTTTACAGGGGCTGGCTCGGGTCAGTACTTC. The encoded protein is CASSLKVFTGAGSGQYF.

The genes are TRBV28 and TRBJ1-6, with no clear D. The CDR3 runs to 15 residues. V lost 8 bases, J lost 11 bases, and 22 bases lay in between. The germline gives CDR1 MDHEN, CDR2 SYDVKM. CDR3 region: CASGELSPNLTPLHF. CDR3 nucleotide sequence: TGTGCCAGCGGGGAGCTTTCCCCCAATTTGACACCCCTCCACTTT.

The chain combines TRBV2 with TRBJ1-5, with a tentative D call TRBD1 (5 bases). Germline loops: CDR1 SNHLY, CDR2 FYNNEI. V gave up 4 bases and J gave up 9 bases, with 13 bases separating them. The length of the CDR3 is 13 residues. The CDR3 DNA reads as TGTGCCAGCAGTGCCGAGTCCGGGGGGCCCCAGCATTTT. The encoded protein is CASSAESGGPQHF.

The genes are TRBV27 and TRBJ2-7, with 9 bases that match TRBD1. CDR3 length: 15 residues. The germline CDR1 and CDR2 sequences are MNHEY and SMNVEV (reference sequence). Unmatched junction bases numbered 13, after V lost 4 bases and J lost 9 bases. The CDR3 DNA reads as TGTGCCAGCAGTTCCCGGGACAGGGAATTGAACGGGCAGTACTTC. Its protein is CASSSRDRELNGQYF.

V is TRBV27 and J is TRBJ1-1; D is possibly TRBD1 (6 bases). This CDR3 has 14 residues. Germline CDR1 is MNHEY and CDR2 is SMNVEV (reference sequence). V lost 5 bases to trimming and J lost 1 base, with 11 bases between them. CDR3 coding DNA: TGTGCCAGCAGTCTCAGGGGAAGGAACACTGAAGCTTTCTTT. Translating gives CASSLRGRNTEAFF.

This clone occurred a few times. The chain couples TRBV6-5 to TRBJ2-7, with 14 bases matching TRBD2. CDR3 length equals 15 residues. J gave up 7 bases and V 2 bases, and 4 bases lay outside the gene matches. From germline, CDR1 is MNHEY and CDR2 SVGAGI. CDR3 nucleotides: TGTGCCAGCAGTTACCGACTAGCGGGAGGGTGGGAGCAGTACTTC. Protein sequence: CASSYRLAGGWEQYF.

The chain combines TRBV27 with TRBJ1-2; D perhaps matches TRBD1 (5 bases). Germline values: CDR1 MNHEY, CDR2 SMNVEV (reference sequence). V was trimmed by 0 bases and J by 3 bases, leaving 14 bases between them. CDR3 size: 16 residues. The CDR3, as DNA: TGTGCCAGCAGTTTATCGTGGCAGGGATCCCACTATGGCTACACCTTC. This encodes CASSLSWQGSHYGYTF.